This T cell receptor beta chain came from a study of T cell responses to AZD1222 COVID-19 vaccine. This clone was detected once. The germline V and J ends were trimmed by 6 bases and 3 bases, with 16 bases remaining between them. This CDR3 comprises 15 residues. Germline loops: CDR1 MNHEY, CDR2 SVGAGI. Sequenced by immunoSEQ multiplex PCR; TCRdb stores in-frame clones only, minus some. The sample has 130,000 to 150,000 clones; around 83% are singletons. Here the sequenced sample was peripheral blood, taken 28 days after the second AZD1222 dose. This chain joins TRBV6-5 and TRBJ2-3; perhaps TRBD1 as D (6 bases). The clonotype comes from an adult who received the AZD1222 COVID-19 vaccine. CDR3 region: CASSQGSLRTDTQYF. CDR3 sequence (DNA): TGTGCCAGCAGCCAGGGGTCGTTACGTACAGATACGCAGTATTTT.